Each of the 10 T cell receptor beta chains below was sequenced from the same sample in a study of CD8 T cells in ankylosing spondylitis. TCRdb itself ran the 5' RACE reads through MiXCR, one entry per CDR3 protein. The sample shows 250,000 to 400,000 distinct CDR3 sequences, 11% of them seen only once. The sequencing sample was made of blood, either unsorted or a sorted T cell fraction (not recorded which). All receptors come from a female donor with ankylosing spondylitis or in good health (not recorded which).

The chain recombines TRBV11-3 with TRBJ2-3; a possible D gene is TRBD1 (6 bases). The V gene's germline CDR1 is SGHNT and CDR2 YENEEA. With 5 bases removed from V and 2 bases from J, the gap between germline ends came to 11 bases. The CDR3 sequence is 14 residues long. CDR3 amino acids: CASSPAGATDTQYF. CDR3 DNA sequence: TGTGCCAGCAGCCCCGCAGGGGCCACAGATACGCAGTATTTT.

The sample holds many counts of this clonotype. This chain joins TRBV3-1 and TRBJ2-1; D is undetermined. CDR1 and CDR2 (germline): LGHDT, YNNKEL (reference sequence). V was cut by 0 bases and J by 11 bases, with 11 bases left in between. This CDR3 comprises 13 residues. Written as DNA, the CDR3 is TGTGCCAGCAGCCAAGATGTAGGCTCTAAGCAGTTCTTC. Encoded protein: CASSQDVGSKQFF.

There are many counts of this clonotype. This rearrangement joins TRBV20-1 to TRBJ2-3, with unresolved D. The CDR3 consists of 14 residues. Deletions cut 6 bases from V and 0 bases from J, with 13 bases between. CDR1 and CDR2 from the germline V gene are DFQATT and SNEGSKA (reference sequence). In DNA form, the CDR3 reads TGCAGTGCCCAATCGGAAACTAGCACAGATACGCAGTATTTT. Translated: CSAQSETSTDTQYF.

This clonotype showed up many times. V and J are TRBV5-6 and TRBJ2-7, with D maybe TRBD2 (5 bases). Germline lookup yields CDR1 SGHDT and CDR2 YYEEEE. Trimming took 2 bases from V and 2 from J, leaving 11 bases between them. The length of the CDR3 is 14 residues. CDR3 amino acids: CASSFAGTTYEQYF. The CDR3 bases are TGTGCCAGCAGCTTTGCGGGTACTACCTACGAGCAGTACTTC.

This clonotype occurred many times. The chain employs TRBV10-3 and TRBJ1-5; TRBD1 aligns across 7 bases. V trimming: 2 bases; J trimming: 1 base; junction bases outside the gene matches: 5. The CDR3 extends over 16 amino acids. Per the germline V gene, CDR1 is ENHRY and CDR2 is SYGVKD. Here the CDR3 reads CAISELGQDSNQPQHF. The CDR3 region has the DNA TGTGCCATCAGTGAGCTAGGACAGGACAGCAATCAGCCCCAGCATTTT.

The rearrangement uses TRBV30 and TRBJ2-2, with a weak D call TRBD1 (6 bases). This CDR3 is built from 13 residues. Germline V CDR1 and CDR2: GTSNPN, SVGIG (reference sequence). V lost 1 base and J lost 6, with 9 bases in between. The CDR3 here is CAWSDNRAGELFF. The CDR3, as DNA: TGTGCCTGGAGTGACAACAGGGCCGGGGAGCTGTTTTTT. The full variable domain, in which reference TRBV30 and TRBJ2-2 provide the parts outside the CDR3, is SQTIHQWPATLVQPVGSPLSLECTVEGTSNPNLYWYRQAAGRGLQLLFYSVGIGQISSEVPQNLSASRPQDRQFILSSKKLLLSDSGFYLCAWSDNRAGELFFGEGSRLTVL.

At least ten counts were recorded for this clonotype. The V and J genes are TRBV25-1 and TRBJ2-7; D gene unclear. CDR3 length: 13 residues. CDR1 and CDR2 from the germline V gene are MGHDK and SYGVNS. Trimming cost V 4 bases and J 3 bases, with 10 bases left between them. CDR3 loop: CASSAFGNYEQYF. The CDR3 region has the DNA TGTGCCAGCAGTGCTTTCGGAAACTACGAGCAGTACTTC.

At least ten counts were recorded for this clonotype. The chain combines TRBV20-1 with TRBJ1-5; no definite D call. The CDR3 runs 13 residues. The germline CDR1 and CDR2 sequences are DFQATT and SNEGSKA (reference sequence). Trimming removed 0 bases at V and 1 base at J, with 4 bases between. The CDR3 loop is CSAREDSNQPQHF. CDR3 coding DNA: TGCAGTGCTAGAGAGGACAGCAATCAGCCCCAGCATTTT.

J is TRBJ1-1 and V is TRBV7-2; D is unresolved. The length of the CDR3 is 15 residues. Trimming removed 3 bases at V and 1 base at J, with 12 bases between. Germline lookup yields CDR1 SGHTA and CDR2 FQGNSA. Written as DNA, the CDR3 is TGTGCCAGCAGCTTCGACGGCAACCCGAACACTGAAGCTTTCTTT. Translated: CASSFDGNPNTEAFF.

In this sample, this clonotype turned up a few times. The rearrangement uses TRBV6-5 and TRBJ2-7; 14 positions agree with TRBD2. V was pared by 0 bases and J by 5 bases, with 12 bases of the junction left unmatched. CDR1 is MNHEY, CDR2 SVGAGI, per germline. This CDR3 has 19 amino acids. The CDR3 nucleotides are TGTGCCAGCAGTTACTCGAGAGCGGGGACTAGCGGGAGTCGACACGAGCAGTACTTC. Translated, it gives CASSYSRAGTSGSRHEQYF.